The 8 T cell receptor beta chains presented below share a single source sample, sequenced in a study of T cells in Graves' hyperthyroidism and ophthalmopathy. Authors of the study amplified TCR beta CDR3 regions from RNA transcripts. The study used the HTBI primer set for a first-round RT-PCR of the TCR CDR3. TCRdb re-derived calls from the multiplex PCR reads in MiXCR, one entry per CDR3 protein. The repertoire holds roughly 500,000 distinct CDR3 sequences, with around a quarter as singletons. Sequencing used blood. These receptors all stem from a woman in her 30s with Graves' ophthalmopathy.

This clonotype showed up many times. V is TRBV24-1 and J is TRBJ1-6; TRBD1 agrees at 7 bases. V lost 3 bases, J lost 8 bases, and 6 bases stayed unmatched. Germline assignment: CDR1 KGHDR and CDR2 SFDVKD. CDR3 length: 15 residues. The chain's CDR3 is CATSDGQEVHSPLHF. CDR3 sequence (DNA): TGTGCCACCAGTGATGGACAGGAAGTGCATTCACCCCTCCACTTT.

Turning to this clonotype: Since the CDR3 does not end with the conserved phenylalanine or tryptophan, this likely comes from a read error. The DNA is omitted, as the CDR3 cannot be located on it reliably, and the CDR3 follows TCRdb's listing. The chain combines TRBV29-1 with TRBJ1-1. The CDR3 spans 14 residues, counting both ends. In germline, CDR1 is SQVTM, CDR2 ANQGSEA. This CDR3 is CSVAPPAMNTEACV.

In this sample, this clonotype turned up many times. This chain joins TRBV28 and TRBJ2-7; TRBD1 aligns across 11 bases. With V trimmed by 3 bases and J by 6 bases, 13 bases remained unmatched. Germline CDR1 and CDR2: MDHEN and SYDVKM. This CDR3 has 17 amino acids. The CDR3 coding sequence is TGTGCCAGCAGTTTCATTCCTATATCGGGACAGGGGGGCGAGCAGTACTTC. Residues: CASSFIPISGQGGEQYF.

The chain is built from TRBV13 and TRBJ1-1; D remains unclear. The CDR3 is made up of 16 amino acids. V gave up 4 bases and J gave up 1 base, with 16 bases separating them. Germline CDR1 PRHDT, CDR2 FYEKMQ (reference sequence). In DNA form, the CDR3 reads TGTGCCAGCAGCTCCTACCTCCTGACAAAGAACACTGAAGCTTTCTTT. Protein: CASSSYLLTKNTEAFF.

The sample holds many counts of this clonotype. The V gene is TRBV12-3 or TRBV12-4, the J gene TRBJ2-7; D not resolved. This CDR3 comprises 13 residues. Trimming stripped 2 bases from V and 7 bases from J, with 12 bases between. Here the CDR3 DNA reads TGTGCCAGCAGTTTATCCCAGGTTGAAGAGCAGTACTTC. Its protein is CASSLSQVEEQYF.

The genes are TRBV12-3 or TRBV12-4 and TRBJ2-4; D possibly uses TRBD1 or TRBD2 (5 bases each). CDR3 length: 14 amino acids. Trimming cost V 4 bases and J 7 bases, with 14 bases left between them. DNA for the CDR3: TGTGCCAGCAGTTGGGACCCCTTGGAGAACATTCAGTACTTC. Encoded protein: CASSWDPLENIQYF.

This clonotype was seen once. This chain joins TRBV6-5 and TRBJ2-7; 9 positions agree with TRBD1. This CDR3 is 13 amino acids long. The junction had 3 bases not matched to a gene; V was cut back by 4 bases and J by 5 bases. Germline values: CDR1 MNHEY, CDR2 SVGAGI. Here the CDR3 DNA reads TGTGCCAGCAGTTTCGACAGGGGGGACGAGCAGTACTTC. Protein sequence: CASSFDRGDEQYF.

This clonotype showed up many times. The V call is TRBV6-1, the J call TRBJ2-7; the D gene could be TRBD1 or TRBD2 (6 bases each). CDR1 is MNHNS, CDR2 SASEGT, per germline. The V end was cut by 0 bases, the J end by 3 bases, with 12 bases between. The CDR3 is 15 amino acids. This CDR3 is CASSEAGGKVYEQYF. In DNA, the CDR3 is TGTGCCAGCAGTGAAGCGGGGGGCAAGGTCTACGAGCAGTACTTC.